Below, one T cell receptor beta chain is given with its context. The antigen is not known. From germline, CDR1 is SEHNR and CDR2 FQNEAQ (reference sequence). The CDR3 is 16 residues long. Trimming pared 5 bases from V and 4 bases from J, leaving 17 bases between. The table came from immunoSEQ multiplex PCR; TCRdb's copy has only in-frame clones and leaves some out. The sample includes about 690,000 clones, 90% seen only once; the top ten take around a third. This sample is drawn from a study of shared clonotypes between healthy human individuals. Background on the study: CD4 naive cells filled three plates per donor, CD4 memory three, CD8 naive two and CD8 memory one.

Points from the study as a whole: Shared across a handful of donors were 4% to 6% of the naive CD4 clonotypes. An anticipated effect of sequencing depth on clonotype sharing among donors was recognized.

The sample taken for sequencing was memory CD8+ T cells from PBMCs. Subset: CD45RO+ cells pooled with CCR7-negative TemRA cells. The chain couples TRBV7-9 to TRBJ2-2, with TRBD2 as a possible D gene (6 bases). The clonotype originates from a man aged 18 to 35 in good health. Some clones in this sample may be carry-over from other donors' samples. CDR3 DNA: TGTGCCAGCAGCCCCCCTGATGGACTATTCACCGGGGAGCTGTTTTTT. Protein sequence: CASSPPDGLFTGELFF. Variable domain in full (rest from reference TRBV7-9 and TRBJ2-2): DTGVSQNPRHKITKRGQNVTFRCDPISEHNRLYWYRQTLGQGPEFLTYFQNEAQLEKSRLLSDRFSAERPKGSFSTLEIQRTEQGDSAMYLCASSPPDGLFTGELFFGEGSRLTVL.